The 15 T cell receptor beta chains below were found in one sample sequenced in a study of HIV-infected patients and healthy controls. Antiretroviral therapy had run roughly three months, about 14 weeks, before follow-up blood collection. All unsorted peripheral T cells were captured because whole blood was used without fractionation. About 540 ng RNA was reverse transcribed with alpha and beta constant-region primers. Each of the alpha and beta chains got its own library through chain-specific third strand synthesis with indices. TCRdb re-called the 5' RACE reads with MiXCR, one entry per CDR3 protein. The sample includes roughly 14,000 distinct CDR3 sequences, around 10% of them seen just once. Sequences were derived from blood, sampled during antiretroviral therapy. Receptors originate from an adult with HIV infection. The donor label of this sample is uncertain.

This clonotype was seen at least ten times. The rearrangement uses TRBV5-1 and TRBJ1-2; 7 nucleotides match TRBD1. The CDR3 is 15 residues long. V gave up 4 bases and J gave up 0 bases; unmatched junction bases: 6. Germline CDR1 and CDR2: SGHRS and YFSETQ. The DNA for the CDR3 is TGCGCCAGCAGCCCGGACAGGCCCTCTAACTATGGCTACACCTTC. Translating gives CASSPDRPSNYGYTF.

This clonotype is medium-sized (0.01 to 0.1%) by share. The V and J genes are TRBV27 and TRBJ2-3; the D is unclear. Trimming cost V 2 bases and J 1 base, with 10 bases left between them. The CDR3 totals 15 residues. CDR1 and CDR2 from the germline V gene are MNHEY and SMNVEV (reference sequence). The CDR3 DNA reads as TGTGCCAGCAGTTTAGGCTCTTCTCGCACAGATACGCAGTATTTT. As protein: CASSLGSSRTDTQYF.

This clonotype was observed a handful of times. This chain uses TRBV6-6 with TRBJ2-6, with D possibly TRBD1 on 7 matching bases. V lost 6 bases to trimming and J lost 0 bases, with 27 bases between them. In germline, CDR1 is MNHNY, CDR2 SVGAGI (reference sequence). The CDR3 is made up of 21 amino acids. Here the CDR3 DNA reads TGTGCCAGCAGACCCCCTTGGGGGCAGGGGGGAACGTCCTCTGGGGCCAACGTCCTGACTTTC. Its translation: CASRPPWGQGGTSSGANVLTF.

This clonotype was seen repeatedly, ten times or more. The chain employs TRBV10-3 and TRBJ1-1; no clear D gene. Germline loops: CDR1 ENHRY, CDR2 SYGVKD. V dropped 10 bases and J dropped 3 bases, with 9 bases sitting between them. The CDR3 has 11 residues. Written as DNA, the CDR3 is TGTGCCACCCGGCAGGACACTGAAGCTTTCTTT. Translating gives CATRQDTEAFF.

This clonotype was picked up a small number of times. The chain combines TRBV11-1 with TRBJ2-1; 8 bases are a match to TRBD2. The germline V gene encodes CDR1 SGHAT and CDR2 FQDESV (reference sequence). The J segment lost 6 bases and the V segment lost 3 bases, leaving 4 bases of the junction unmatched. CDR3 length: 14 amino acids. The CDR3 is CASSFQRELNEQFF. DNA of the CDR3: TGTGCCAGCAGCTTTCAGCGGGAGCTCAATGAGCAGTTCTTC.

This clonotype appeared many times. The genes are TRBV6-5 and TRBJ2-1; 9 bases align to TRBD2. Germline assignment: CDR1 MNHEY and CDR2 SVGAGI. The junction had 19 bases not matched to a gene; V was cut back by 7 bases and J by 9 bases. This CDR3 is 17 amino acids long. The DNA for the CDR3 is TGTGCCAGCACCCGCTCTTCTGCTAGCGGGGCCGCGGGTGAGCAGTTCTTC. The encoded protein is CASTRSSASGAAGEQFF.

In this sample, this clonotype turned up a few times. The chain couples TRBV30 to TRBJ2-7, with 8 bases fitting TRBD2. This CDR3 spans 12 amino acids. In germline, CDR1 is GTSNPN, CDR2 SVGIG (reference sequence). The V and J ends lost 6 bases and 1 base, in that order; junction bases with no gene match: 2. The CDR3 coding sequence is TGTGCCTGCGGACTAGCTTCCTACGAGCAGTACTTC. Its protein is CACGLASYEQYF.

This clonotype was detected only a few times. This chain connects TRBV2 to TRBJ1-2; possible D gene TRBD1, 5 bases. CDR3 length: 15 amino acids. V lost 0 bases to trimming and J lost 5 bases, with 13 bases between them. The germline V gene encodes CDR1 SNHLY and CDR2 FYNNEI. As DNA, the CDR3 is TGTGCCAGCAGTGAAGCACGGCGGCAGGGTTATGGCTACACCTTC. Translated: CASSEARRQGYGYTF.

This clonotype showed up many times. The chain combines TRBV6-5 with TRBJ1-4; the D is unclear. Per the germline V gene, CDR1 is MNHEY and CDR2 is SVGAGI. The ends were cut back, 5 bases at V and 0 bases at J, with 10 bases in the middle. The CDR3 has 15 residues. The CDR3 is CASSHIDTTNEKLFF. The CDR3 region has the DNA TGTGCCAGCAGTCACATAGACACAACTAATGAAAAACTGTTTTTT.

Many counts were recorded for this clonotype. The V call is TRBV10-3, the J call TRBJ2-1; 9 bases line up with TRBD2. After removal of 0 bases from V and 5 bases from J, the junction contained 5 bases not matched to a gene. The CDR3 runs 16 residues. Germline assignment: CDR1 ENHRY and CDR2 SYGVKD. In nucleotides, the CDR3 is TGTGCCATCAGTGAGTCAGAGCGGGGGGCAAACAATGAGCAGTTCTTC. This gives the protein CAISESERGANNEQFF.

This clonotype was seen many times. This sequence joins TRBV11-1 and TRBJ2-2; no clear D gene. CDR3 length: 14 residues. V lost 3 bases and J 4 bases, leaving 9 bases between the germline ends. Germline-derived CDR1 and CDR2 are SGHAT and FQDESV (reference sequence). The CDR3 here is CASSLQESTGELFF. DNA for the CDR3: TGTGCCAGCAGCTTGCAGGAATCCACCGGGGAGCTGTTTTTT.

This clonotype has a handful of counts. CDR3 in DNA: TGTGCCAGCGGATCCGGGACAAGGGGTAATGAAAAACTGTTTTTT. Its protein is CASGSGTRGNEKLFF. The rearrangement joins TRBV5-4 to TRBJ1-4, with D possibly matching TRBD1 (6 bases). The CDR3 is 15 amino acids. Germline V CDR1 and CDR2: SGHNT, YYREEE (reference sequence). Trimming removed 7 bases from V and 4 bases from J, with 17 bases in between.

This clonotype has ten or more counts. The V call is TRBV5-1, the J call TRBJ1-1; TRBD1 matches 8 bases. V shed 3 bases and J 1 base; nucleotides not matched to a gene: 8. The germline V gene encodes CDR1 SGHRS and CDR2 YFSETQ. The CDR3 sequence is 16 residues long. Here the CDR3 reads CASSSDRTGQNTEAFF. In DNA form, the CDR3 reads TGCGCCAGCAGCTCAGACCGGACAGGGCAGAACACTGAAGCTTTCTTT.

The table lists this clonotype with a few counts. The V call is TRBV11-2, the J call TRBJ2-7, with D perhaps matching TRBD2 (5 bases). Trimming cost V 0 bases and J 2 bases, with 14 bases left between them. The CDR3 extends over 16 amino acids. Germline CDR1 SGHAT, CDR2 FQNNGV. CDR3: CASSLDRTYGTYEQYF. CDR3 nucleotides: TGTGCCAGCAGCTTAGATCGAACGTACGGGACCTACGAGCAGTACTTC. The full variable domain, in which reference TRBV11-2 and TRBJ2-7 provide the parts outside the CDR3, is EAGVAQSPRYKIIEKRQSVAFWCNPISGHATLYWYQQILGQGPKLLIQFQNNGVVDDSQLPKDRFSAERLKGVDSTLKIQPAKLEDSAVYLCASSLDRTYGTYEQYFGPGTRLTVT.

There are many counts of this clonotype. The genes are TRBV7-8 and TRBJ2-5; D is uncertain. The CDR3 contains 15 residues. Deletions cut 4 bases from V and 2 bases from J, with 14 bases between. Germline V gene data show CDR1 as SGHVS and CDR2 as FQNEAQ. The CDR3 sequence is CASSSKPDTQETQYF. The CDR3 coding sequence is TGTGCCAGCAGCTCAAAACCCGATACTCAAGAGACCCAGTACTTC.